This entry lists 31 T cell receptor beta chains sequenced from one sample in a study of shared clonotypes between healthy human individuals. Sequencing used immunoSEQ multiplex PCR; TCRdb keeps in-frame clones, though not all of them. The sample holds some 530,000 clones, 65% to 85% seen once. Sequences were obtained from PBMCs. The receptors here all came from a woman between 35 and 50 years old in good health. Some clones in this sample may be carry-over from other donors' samples.

This sequence joins TRBV19 and TRBJ1-4; D is unresolved. Germline loops: CDR1 LNHDA, CDR2 SQIVND (reference sequence). CDR3 size: 15 residues. The V end lost 0 bases, the J end lost 7 bases, and 12 bases lay between the germline ends. Here the CDR3 DNA reads TGTGCCAGTAGTATAGAAGACACCCAACTTGAAAAACTGTTTTTT. This gives the protein CASSIEDTQLEKLFF.

The chain links TRBV4-2 to TRBJ2-5; the match to TRBD2 covers 8 bases. CDR1 is LGHNA, CDR2 YNFKEQ, per germline. V shed 1 base, J shed 6 bases, and the junction held 4 bases outside the gene matches. This CDR3 comprises 14 residues. CDR3 protein: CASSQAGGPKTQYF. DNA of the CDR3: TGTGCCAGCAGCCAAGCGGGAGGGCCGAAGACCCAGTACTTC.

The chain employs TRBV5-4 and TRBJ1-6; D call uncertain. Germline CDR1 and CDR2: SGHNT and YYREEE (reference sequence). CDR3 length: 16 amino acids. Trimming took off 0 bases at V and 0 bases at J, with 7 bases between the two ends. CDR3 amino acids: CASSLDASSYNSPLHF. The CDR3 DNA reads TGTGCCAGCAGCTTGGACGCCAGCTCCTATAATTCACCCCTCCACTTT.

This sequence joins TRBV7-9 and TRBJ2-7; D possibly uses TRBD1 or TRBD2 (5 bases each). The V end was cut by 5 bases, the J end by 7 bases, with 15 bases between. This CDR3 spans 13 amino acids. The germline CDR1 and CDR2 sequences are SEHNR and FQNEAQ (reference sequence). CDR3 residues: CASSHSGRGEQYF. DNA of the CDR3: TGTGCCAGCAGCCACTCAGGGCGCGGGGAGCAGTACTTC.

As regards this clone: A far larger clone is one base from this, pointing to a likely read error. Because it lacks the conserved phenylalanine or tryptophan at the end, this CDR3 is likely a read error. The same CDR3 can be traced to other DNA sequences in this sample. CDR3 nucleotides: TGTGCCTGGAGTGTGGAGACAGGGCATTACGAGCAGTACCTC. It specifies CAWSVETGHYEQYL. This chain links TRBV30 with TRBJ2-7, with 7 nucleotides matching TRBD1. CDR1 and CDR2 (germline): GTSNPN, SVGIG (reference sequence). The CDR3 runs to 14 residues. Unmatched junction bases numbered 6, after V lost 0 bases and J lost 4 bases.

This clone was observed a single time. This chain uses TRBV4-2 with TRBJ2-7, with 9 bases fitting TRBD1. In germline, CDR1 is LGHNA, CDR2 YNFKEQ. The CDR3 consists of 16 residues. V was clipped by 0 bases and J by 7 bases; unmatched bases: 10. This chain's CDR3 is CASSQDLGTGQGEQYF. The CDR3 DNA reads TGTGCCAGCAGCCAAGATCTCGGGACAGGGCAAGGGGAGCAGTACTTC.

This chain connects TRBV5-4 to TRBJ2-5; 14 nucleotides align to TRBD2. The CDR3 runs to 15 residues. Germline lookup yields CDR1 SGHNT and CDR2 YYREEE (reference sequence). V lost 4 bases and J lost 5; bases outside the gene matches: 4. CDR3 DNA: TGTGCCAGCAGCACCCGACTAGCGGGAGGGGAGACCCAGTACTTC. Translation: CASSTRLAGGETQYF.

The chain couples TRBV20-1 to TRBJ2-7; D gene unclear. This CDR3 spans 11 amino acids. Looked up from germline, CDR1 is DFQATT and CDR2 is SNEGSKA (reference sequence). The germline V and J ends were trimmed by 2 bases and 5 bases, with 7 bases remaining between them. In DNA, the CDR3 is TGCAGTGCTAGAAGCGTGAACGAGCAGTACTTC. Translated: CSARSVNEQYF.

This chain uses TRBV30 with TRBJ1-1; 7 bases are shared with TRBD1. Germline lookup yields CDR1 GTSNPN and CDR2 SVGIG (reference sequence). This CDR3 region has 13 residues. The V segment lost 2 bases and the J segment 7 bases; nucleotides outside the gene matches: 7. The CDR3 here is CAWSNNRDSEAFF. The DNA for the CDR3 is TGTGCCTGGAGTAACAACAGGGACAGTGAAGCTTTCTTT.

This rearrangement joins TRBV11-2 to TRBJ1-2, with 11 bases fitting TRBD1. The CDR3 length is 16 residues. J was trimmed by 5 bases and V by 5 bases; bases with no gene match: 10. Germline V gene sequence: CDR1 SGHAT, CDR2 FQNNGV. This CDR3 is CASSPSPGQGGYGYTF. In DNA, the CDR3 is TGTGCCAGCAGCCCGTCGCCGGGACAGGGGGGATATGGCTACACCTTC.

This clone has only one observation. A far larger clone is one base from this, pointing to a likely read error. This specimen includes other DNA sequences encoding the same CDR3. V usage is TRBV6-1 and J usage is TRBJ2-7; TRBD2 matches 9 bases. Trimming took 9 bases from V and 4 from J; bases not matched to a gene: 13. The germline V gene encodes CDR1 MNHNS and CDR2 SASEGT. This CDR3 is 15 amino acids long. In DNA form, the CDR3 reads TGTGCCAGTGGCGAGGGTAGCGGGAGTATGTACGAGCAGTACTTC. This translates into CASGEGSGSMYEQYF.

This clone has only a few counts. V is TRBV19 and J is TRBJ2-3; D perhaps matches TRBD2 (5 bases). The CDR3 consists of 17 residues. Trimming shortened V by 1 base and J by 2 bases, and 16 bases separated the two germline ends. The V gene's germline CDR1 is LNHDA and CDR2 SQIVND (reference sequence). DNA for the CDR3: TGTGCCAGTAGTATAGGGGGTACTAGACGGCACACAGATACGCAGTATTTT. This translates into CASSIGGTRRHTDTQYF.

Points on this clone: Other DNA variants within this sample encode the same CDR3. V and J are TRBV28 and TRBJ1-2; D is unclear. The CDR3 spans 12 residues. The germline V gene has CDR1 MDHEN and CDR2 SYDVKM. V dropped 2 bases and J dropped 5 bases, with 6 bases sitting between them. The CDR3 protein is CASSLMGYGYTF. In DNA form, the CDR3 reads TGTGCCAGCAGTTTAATGGGTTATGGCTACACCTTC.

J is TRBJ1-4 and V is TRBV28; 9 bases are shared with TRBD1. The CDR3 is 14 amino acids. V lost 6 bases and J lost 3; bases outside the gene matches: 2. Germline CDR1 is MDHEN and CDR2 is SYDVKM. CDR3 sequence: CASRTGGSNEKLFF. Written as DNA, the CDR3 is TGTGCCAGCAGGACAGGGGGGTCTAATGAAAAACTGTTTTTT.

This chain links TRBV9 with TRBJ2-5; the D gene is possibly TRBD2 (5 bases). The J call may be in error: the DNA end matches TRBJ2-7 better. From germline, CDR1 is SGDLS and CDR2 YYNGEE. CDR3 length: 14 residues. The CDR3 loop is CASSVTGSSYEQYF. The CDR3 nucleotides are TGTGCCAGCAGCGTTACGGGGAGCTCCTACGAGCAGTACTTC.

The sample holds one count of this clone. This chain uses TRBV2 with TRBJ1-1, with unresolved D. Germline assignment: CDR1 SNHLY and CDR2 FYNNEI. The CDR3 spans 11 residues. Trimming stripped 8 bases from V and 0 bases from J, with 4 bases between. Here the CDR3 DNA reads TGTGCCAGCGCCCTGAACACTGAAGCTTTCTTT. This sequence encodes CASALNTEAFF.

The rearrangement uses TRBV6-1 and TRBJ1-2; maybe TRBD1 (5 bases). The CDR3 length is 15 residues. V was shortened by 5 bases and J by 3 bases, with 16 bases between the two germline ends. Germline-derived CDR1 and CDR2 are MNHNS and SASEGT. The CDR3 reads CASSLTRGAYYGYTF. Here the CDR3 DNA reads TGTGCCAGCAGTCTAACACGAGGGGCCTACTATGGCTACACCTTC.

This chain connects TRBV18 to TRBJ2-3; D unresolved. Germline-derived CDR1 and CDR2 are KGHSH and LQKENI. The CDR3 sequence is 15 residues long. V dropped 5 bases and J dropped 2 bases, with 14 bases sitting between them. The chain's CDR3 is CASSVVFGYTDTQYF. The CDR3, as DNA: TGTGCCAGCTCAGTTGTATTCGGGTACACAGATACGCAGTATTTT. Using reference TRBV18 and TRBJ2-3 for the parts outside the CDR3, the full variable domain is NAGVMQNPRHLVRRRGQEARLRCSPMKGHSHVYWYRQLPEEGLKFMVYLQKENIIDESGMPKERFSAEFPKEGPSILRIQQVVRGDSAAYFCASSVVFGYTDTQYFGPGTRLTVL.

This sequence joins TRBV19 and TRBJ2-2; 9 bases match TRBD1. J gave up 3 bases and V 6 bases, and 5 bases lay outside the gene matches. The CDR3 totals 15 residues. Germline V lookup: CDR1 LNHDA, CDR2 SQIVND (reference sequence). The CDR3 loop is CASRSGTGYTGELFF. The CDR3 region has the DNA TGTGCCAGTAGATCCGGGACAGGGTACACCGGGGAGCTGTTTTTT.

Concerning this clone itself: A far larger clone differs by one base, so this is likely a read error. CDR3 coding DNA: TGCGCCAGCGGCTCACTGTCTAGCACCACAGATACGCAGTATTTT. This codes for CASGSLSSTTDTQYF. The V call is TRBV5-1, the J call TRBJ2-3; D might be TRBD2 (5 bases). V gave up 7 bases and J gave up 2 bases, with 17 bases separating them. CDR1 and CDR2 from the germline V gene are SGHRS and YFSETQ. The CDR3 sequence is 15 residues long.

The chain uses TRBV5-1 and TRBJ1-2, with 11 bases identical to TRBD1. Per germline, CDR1 SGHRS and CDR2 YFSETQ. V shed 4 bases, J shed 8 bases, and the junction held 10 bases outside the gene matches. CDR3 size: 15 residues. CDR3 sequence reads: CASSPSGQGVEGYTF. The CDR3 DNA is TGCGCCAGCAGCCCTTCGGGACAGGGGGTCGAAGGCTACACCTTC.

The V call is TRBV27, the J call TRBJ1-1; the D gene is possibly TRBD1 (5 bases). CDR1 and CDR2 from the germline V gene are MNHEY and SMNVEV (reference sequence). The V gene lost 10 bases and the J gene lost 11 bases, with 20 bases spanning the gap. The CDR3 consists of 12 residues. DNA for the CDR3: TGTGCCACCCTCGGGTGGGGGACCGGGGCTTTCTTT. Amino acids: CATLGWGTGAFF.

Worth noting for this clone: This likely came from a read error, as a far larger clone is one base away. The chain carries TRBV18 and TRBJ2-2; 8 bases are shared with TRBD1. The CDR3 is 16 amino acids. In germline, CDR1 is KGHSH, CDR2 LQKENI. Here the CDR3 DNA reads TGTGCCAGCTCACCGCAGGGGGCTCGGGACACCTGGGAGCTGTTTTTT. It codes for CASSPQGARDTWELFF.

The chain uses TRBV27 and TRBJ2-1; 8 bases map to TRBD2. Germline V gene lookup returns CDR1 MNHEY and CDR2 SMNVEV (reference sequence). The V gene end was trimmed by 4 bases and the J gene end by 4 bases; junction bases not matched to a gene: 9. The CDR3 runs to 16 residues. Here the CDR3 DNA reads TGTGCCAGCAGTTCCCCAACTAGCGGCTTATACAATGAGCAGTTCTTC. This translates into CASSSPTSGLYNEQFF.

This clone was recorded once. V usage is TRBV6-1 and J usage is TRBJ2-7; tentative D call: TRBD2 (6 bases). From germline, CDR1 is MNHNS and CDR2 SASEGT. Trimming took 8 bases from V and 3 from J, leaving 11 bases between them. The length of the CDR3 is 12 residues. CDR3 protein: CASGGLNYEQYF. CDR3 coding DNA: TGTGCCAGCGGGGGACTTAACTACGAGCAGTACTTC.

CDR3 in amino acids: CASSTTPPAARETQYF. CDR3 bases: TGTGCCAGCAGCACAACCCCCCCCGCTGCTAGAGAGACCCAGTACTTC. The gene calls are TRBV5-6 and TRBJ2-5; D remains ambiguous. Germline V CDR1 and CDR2: SGHDT, YYEEEE. V was clipped by 4 bases and J by 4 bases, with 20 bases between them. This CDR3 has 16 residues.

This chain connects TRBV19 to TRBJ2-1; 10 bases are a match to TRBD1. Germline CDR1 LNHDA, CDR2 SQIVND (reference sequence). This CDR3 spans 14 amino acids. J gave up 5 bases and V 10 bases, and 8 bases lay outside the gene matches. The CDR3 loop is CATNKGTGDNEQFF. The CDR3, as DNA: TGTGCCACCAACAAGGGGACAGGGGACAATGAGCAGTTCTTC.

The chain links TRBV6-1 to TRBJ2-3; D is ambiguous. Trimming left V 8 bases short and J 3 bases short, with 15 bases between. CDR3 size: 14 residues. Germline V CDR1 and CDR2: MNHNS, SASEGT. The CDR3 DNA reads as TGTGCCAGCTCGGTCGGACGAAATACAGATACGCAGTATTTT. Its protein product is CASSVGRNTDTQYF.

For this clone: This probably arose from a read error, given a far larger clone one base away. V usage is TRBV5-4 and J usage is TRBJ1-2; D is uncertain. Germline values: CDR1 SGHNT, CDR2 YYREEE (reference sequence). This CDR3 contains 13 residues. Deletions cut 0 bases from V and 7 bases from J, with 10 bases between. Here the CDR3 reads CASSLEEQTGYTF. The CDR3 DNA sequence: TGTGCCAGCAGCTTGGAGGAACAGACTGGCTACACCTTC. The full variable domain, completed using reference TRBV5-4 and TRBJ1-2, is ETGVTQSPTHLIKTRGQQVTLRCSSQSGHNTVSWYQQALGQGPQFIFQYYREEENGRGNFPPRFSGLQFPNYSSELNVNALELDDSALYLCASSLEEQTGYTFGSGTRLTVV.

In DNA form, the CDR3 reads TGTGCCAGCTCACCACGAACTAGCGGGACCGTGGGCGGGGAGCTGTTTTTT. Protein sequence: CASSPRTSGTVGGELFF. The J gene is TRBJ2-2, the V gene TRBV18, with 10 bases identical to TRBD2. This CDR3 contains 17 residues. The germline V gene encodes CDR1 KGHSH and CDR2 LQKENI. Losses at the gene ends were 1 base for V and 7 bases for J; bases not matched to a gene: 9.

The chain couples TRBV28 to TRBJ2-7; weak D call: TRBD2 (5 bases). V shed 5 bases and J shed 3 bases, with 8 bases lying between them. Germline values: CDR1 MDHEN, CDR2 SYDVKM. This CDR3 is 12 amino acids long. CDR3 sequence: CASSPGLYEQYF. CDR3 nucleotide sequence: TGTGCCAGCAGTCCCGGACTCTACGAGCAGTACTTC.